This T cell receptor beta chain was retrieved from a study of blood T cells in healthy people across ages. The study, taken as a whole, reports: With unsorted PBMCs, a conclusive comparison of naive versus antigen-experienced cells was not possible.

As regards this clonotype: The target antigen is unknown.

PBMCs, at least 6 million per sample, were isolated. RNA extraction gave at least 5 micrograms of total RNA per sample. Primed by a sample-barcoded 5' primer and a J-beta primer mix, a second PCR proceeded for roughly 6 to 12 cycles. One entry per CDR3 protein, called by TCRdb with MiXCR from the 5' RACE reads. The repertoire holds 1.5 million to 1.9 million distinct CDR3 sequences, less than 45% seen once, with approximately 4.1% in the top ten. CDR3 size: 14 residues. The junction had 3 bases not matched to a gene; V was cut back by 4 bases and J by 3 bases. Germline loops: CDR1 LGHNA, CDR2 YSLEER. The sequenced sample consisted of blood. The TCR originated in a woman younger than 30 in good health. The chain joins TRBV4-3 to TRBJ1-2, with 9 positions matching TRBD1. For the CDR3, the DNA is TGCGCCAGCAGCCGAAGGACAGGGGACTATGGCTACACCTTC. It codes for CASSRRTGDYGYTF.